This entry features one T cell receptor (beta chain) sequence. The antigen is unknown. Each donor had 2.5 to 3 ml of blood drawn. This sample stems from a study of monozygotic twins with inflammatory bowel disease. General study points: Patient-to-patient differences in immunosuppressive treatment may have added variability to the repertoires. There was no way to distinguish the different T cell subtypes. Versus healthy twins, IBD patients showed fewer clonotypes shared with others, especially with disease activity.

TCRdb re-called the 5' RACE reads and catalogs CDR3 proteins one per entry, DNA excluded. This table lists about 380,000 distinct CDR3 sequences. The specimen sequenced was blood. The receptor comes from a human donor with ulcerative colitis or Crohn's disease, or a healthy co-twin of an affected twin (not recorded which).

CDR3 amino acids: CASSNWPLYNEQFF. The chain combines TRBV7-2 with TRBJ2-1; TCRdb's assignment of TRBD1 cannot be checked, as there is no DNA. The CDR3 is 14 residues long. The germline V gene has CDR1 SGHTA and CDR2 FQGNSA.